What follows are 21 T cell receptor beta chains derived from one specimen sequenced in a study of T cells in localized non-small cell lung cancer. The table came from immunoSEQ multiplex PCR; TCRdb's copy has only in-frame clones and leaves some out. The sample includes under 45,000 clones, approximately 80% of them seen just once. The sequenced sample was PBMCs, obtained before any cancer treatment. Receptors originate from a man aged 35-69 years with stage II lung adenocarcinoma.

The chain combines TRBV7-6 with TRBJ1-5; D gene uncertain. Germline V gives CDR1 SGHVS, CDR2 FNYEAQ. The ends were cut back, 2 bases at V and 4 bases at J, with 9 bases in the middle. The CDR3 length is 14 residues. This CDR3 reads CASSLMADNQPQHF. DNA for the CDR3: TGTGCCAGCAGCTTAATGGCAGATAATCAGCCCCAGCATTTT.

This clone has a handful of counts. The genes are TRBV14 and TRBJ1-2, with D tentatively TRBD1 (5 bases). Germline V gene sequence: CDR1 SGHDN, CDR2 FVKESK. CDR3 length: 15 amino acids. V was clipped by 0 bases and J by 8 bases, with 16 bases between them. Here the CDR3 reads CASSQDPRGIGGYTF. DNA of the CDR3: TGTGCCAGCAGCCAAGATCCCCGGGGGATTGGGGGCTACACCTTC.

The chain uses TRBV5-8 and TRBJ1-2; weak D call: TRBD1 (5 bases). V lost 0 bases and J 4 bases, leaving 13 bases between the germline ends. The CDR3 is 15 residues long. Germline CDR1 SGHTS, CDR2 YDEGEE. As DNA, the CDR3 is TGTGCCAGCAGCTTGGATGTGGGGGTTTCCTATGGCTACACCTTC. Translated: CASSLDVGVSYGYTF.

As regards this clone: Distinct nucleotide sequences in the sample also encode this CDR3. The J gene is TRBJ1-1, the V gene TRBV4-2, with D unclear. This CDR3 is 18 amino acids long. Germline V gives CDR1 LGHNA, CDR2 YNFKEQ. V lost 3 bases and J 4 bases, leaving 24 bases between the germline ends. The CDR3 region is CASSQDLANVQRGTEAFF. DNA of the CDR3: TGTGCCAGCAGCCAGGATCTGGCCAACGTCCAACGGGGCACTGAAGCTTTCTTT.

The chain employs TRBV7-8 and TRBJ2-5; 9 positions agree with TRBD1. The trim removed 5 bases at V and 4 bases at J, leaving 5 bases unmatched. CDR3 length: 14 residues. Germline CDR1 is SGHVS and CDR2 is FQNEAQ. The CDR3 DNA reads as TGTGCCAGCAGCCGGGACAGGGTGGGAGAGACCCAGTACTTC. This translates into CASSRDRVGETQYF.

V is TRBV19 and J is TRBJ2-3; 9 positions match TRBD1. The CDR3 length is 14 residues. Germline V gives CDR1 LNHDA, CDR2 SQIVND (reference sequence). Germline trimming cut 5 bases from V and 6 bases from J; bases unmatched to any gene: 6. CDR3 DNA: TGTGCCAGTAGTGCCGACAGGGGGAGGGATACGCAGTATTTT. Protein: CASSADRGRDTQYF. Variable domain in full (rest from reference TRBV19 and TRBJ2-3): DGGITQSPKYLFRKEGQNVTLSCEQNLNHDAMYWYRQDPGQGLRLIYYSQIVNDFQKGDIAEGYSVSREKKESFPLTVTSAQKNPTAFYLCASSADRGRDTQYFGPGTRLTVL.

This clone appeared a single time. The chain has TRBV28 and TRBJ2-7; 7 bases map to TRBD1. V shed 2 bases, J shed 3 bases, and the junction held 7 bases outside the gene matches. CDR1 is MDHEN, CDR2 SYDVKM, per germline. CDR3 length: 15 residues. The CDR3 sequence: CASSLAGRGNYEQYF. The CDR3 nucleotides are TGTGCCAGCAGTTTAGCCGGCAGGGGGAACTACGAGCAGTACTTC.

On this clone: The same CDR3 is also encoded by other DNA sequences in this sample. This rearrangement joins TRBV4-3 to TRBJ2-3; the D is unclear. Looked up from germline, CDR1 is LGHNA and CDR2 is YSLEER. V dropped 4 bases and J dropped 0 bases, with 11 bases sitting between them. This CDR3 contains 15 residues. The CDR3 DNA reads as TGCGCCAGCAGCCCCCGAGCCACTAGCACAGATACGCAGTATTTT. This translates into CASSPRATSTDTQYF.

V usage is TRBV2 and J usage is TRBJ2-2, with 9 bases lining up with TRBD2. Germline V gene data show CDR1 as SNHLY and CDR2 as FYNNEI. After removal of 7 bases from V and 5 bases from J, the junction contained 11 bases not matched to a gene. The CDR3 is made up of 16 amino acids. The CDR3 sequence is CASMGLAGEETGELFF. DNA for the CDR3: TGTGCCAGCATGGGACTAGCCGGAGAGGAGACCGGGGAGCTGTTTTTT.

This clone appeared a few times. This rearrangement joins TRBV10-3 to TRBJ2-5; either TRBD1 or TRBD2 may fit D (6 bases each). V was cut by 6 bases and J by 5 bases, with 19 bases left in between. The CDR3 spans 15 residues. Germline CDR1 and CDR2: ENHRY and SYGVKD. CDR3 amino acids: CAISVDGLGGETQYF. The CDR3 nucleotides read TGTGCCATCAGCGTTGACGGGCTAGGGGGGGAGACCCAGTACTTC.

The table lists this clone with a count of one. The chain couples TRBV7-8 to TRBJ2-7; TRBD2 matches at 12 bases. Germline CDR1 reads SGHVS; CDR2 reads FQNEAQ. The V segment lost 2 bases and the J segment 5 bases; nucleotides outside the gene matches: 4. This CDR3 has 15 amino acids. The CDR3 coding sequence is TGTGCCAGCAGCTTAAGGCTAGCGGGAGGGGACGAGCAGTACTTC. This gives the protein CASSLRLAGGDEQYF.

Comment on this clone: Just one base apart from a much larger clone, this may be a read error. This chain links TRBV11-1 with TRBJ1-2; 10 bases match TRBD1. CDR3 length equals 15 residues. Germline-derived CDR1 and CDR2 are SGHAT and FQDESV (reference sequence). The CDR3 loop is CTSSPTDRGNYGYTF. Written as DNA, the CDR3 is TGTACCAGCAGCCCTACGGACAGGGGGAACTATGGCTACACCTTC. Full variable domain (missing parts from reference TRBV11-1 and TRBJ1-2): EAEVAQSPRYKITEKSQAVAFWCDPISGHATLYWYRQILGQGPELLVQFQDESVVDDSQLPKDRFSAERLKGVDSTLKIQPAELGDSAMYLCTSSPTDRGNYGYTFGSGTRLTVV.

This sequence joins TRBV25-1 and TRBJ2-2, with TRBD1 matching over 8 bases. This CDR3 has 14 residues. The junction had 7 bases not matched to a gene; V was cut back by 6 bases and J by 7 bases. Germline CDR1 and CDR2: MGHDK and SYGVNS. In DNA form, the CDR3 reads TGTGCCAGCAGCCCAGGGGGCGCGGTCGGGGAGCTGTTTTTT. Translated, it gives CASSPGGAVGELFF.

This chain joins TRBV5-1 and TRBJ1-2, with D hard to call. V lost 0 bases and J 8 bases, leaving 5 bases between the germline ends. The CDR3 loop spans 11 amino acids. Germline-derived CDR1 and CDR2 are SGHRS and YFSETQ. The CDR3 here is CASSLGQGYTF. The CDR3, as DNA: TGCGCCAGCAGCTTGGGGCAGGGCTACACCTTC.

The rearrangement links TRBV5-6 to TRBJ2-7; 7 bases map to TRBD1. This CDR3 has 14 residues. V gave up 4 bases and J gave up 6 bases; unmatched junction bases: 10. The germline V gene encodes CDR1 SGHDT and CDR2 YYEEEE. The CDR3 nucleotides read TGTGCCAGCAGCAGAACAGGGGTTGGGGGCGAGCAGTACTTC. Translation gives CASSRTGVGGEQYF.

This clone has just one count. This chain connects TRBV10-2 to TRBJ2-7; 7 bases fit TRBD1. This CDR3 spans 13 amino acids. V lost 4 bases and J lost 3; bases outside the gene matches: 3. The germline V gene encodes CDR1 WSHSY and CDR2 SAAADI. CDR3 sequence (DNA): TGCGCCAGCAGTGTGGCAGGGGGCTACGAGCAGTACTTC. Its protein product is CASSVAGGYEQYF.

The V gene is TRBV6-6, the J gene TRBJ2-5, with 9 bases aligning to TRBD1. The trim removed 2 bases at V and 6 bases at J, leaving 7 bases unmatched. The germline gives CDR1 MNHNY, CDR2 SVGAGI (reference sequence). This CDR3 is 15 amino acids long. In DNA, the CDR3 is TGTGCCAGCAGTTACCTCGGACAGGGGTTAAAGACCCAGTACTTC. Translated: CASSYLGQGLKTQYF.

This clone was seen more than once but under ten times. The chain links TRBV10-3 to TRBJ1-1; no clear D. Trimming shortened V by 6 bases and J by 2 bases, and 7 bases separated the two germline ends. The CDR3 consists of 12 residues. In germline, CDR1 is ENHRY, CDR2 SYGVKD. The CDR3 bases are TGTGCCATCAGGGGGTTCAACACTGAAGCTTTCTTT. This encodes CAIRGFNTEAFF.

This chain connects TRBV25-1 to TRBJ2-3, with D possibly called TRBD1 or TRBD2 (5 bases each). Germline CDR1 reads MGHDK; CDR2 reads SYGVNS. The CDR3 consists of 12 residues. The germline V and J ends were trimmed by 9 bases and 2 bases, with 9 bases remaining between them. DNA for the CDR3: TGTGCCAGTAGGGACCACACAGATACGCAGTATTTT. Amino acids: CASRDHTDTQYF.

The V call is TRBV4-1, the J call TRBJ2-2, with 12 bases that match TRBD1. Per the germline V gene, CDR1 is MGHRA and CDR2 is YSYEKL. The CDR3 loop spans 17 amino acids. With 0 bases clipped from V and 6 bases from J, the junction kept 5 bases outside the gene matches. The CDR3 loop is CASSQDPGQGAAGELFF. DNA of the CDR3: TGCGCCAGCAGCCAAGATCCGGGACAGGGGGCGGCCGGGGAGCTGTTTTTT.

The V call is TRBV28, the J call TRBJ2-3; TRBD2 might be the D (5 bases). The V and J ends lost 6 bases and 4 bases respectively, with 20 bases between them. The CDR3 totals 16 residues. In germline, CDR1 is MDHEN, CDR2 SYDVKM. CDR3 nucleotide sequence: TGTGCCAGCAGCCCCCCACCGGGATCACTTTCAGATACGCAGTATTTT. Residues: CASSPPPGSLSDTQYF.